This TCR beta chain was sequenced during a study of shared T cell receptors in the human thymus. Germline V gives CDR1 MNHEY, CDR2 SMNVEV (reference sequence). Losses at the gene ends were 8 bases for V and 5 bases for J; bases not matched to a gene: 13. The CDR3 is 16 amino acids. Using immunoSEQ multiplex PCR, the repertoire was profiled, and TCRdb retains in-frame clones only, with some absent. The repertoire has some 400,000 clones, over 90% of them found once; the top ten carry about 0.02%. This chain links TRBV27 with TRBJ2-1; 9 nucleotides match TRBD2. Specimen: thymocytes. This clonotype originated in a human donor. The CDR3, as DNA: TGTGCCAGCGGACACTGGGCGGGAGGGCCCCACAATGAGCAGTTCTTC. It encodes CASGHWAGGPHNEQFF.